One sample yielded the 5 T cell receptor beta chains listed below, sequenced in a study of CD8+ T cells in alopecia areata. Isolated RNA was reverse transcribed into cDNA used as the sequencing template. TCRdb keeps only in-frame clones here, not all; method: immunoSEQ multiplex PCR. The sample lists over 10,000 clones; 61% were seen once. Lesional scalp punch biopsies and peripheral blood were collected from alopecia areata patients. Sample: skin. Receptor source: a human donor with alopecia areata.

J is TRBJ1-1 and V is TRBV7-3, with D possibly TRBD1 on 5 matching bases. V gave up 6 bases and J gave up 1 base, with 15 bases separating them. The CDR3 totals 15 residues. The germline CDR1 and CDR2 sequences are SGHTA and FQGTGA. The DNA of the CDR3 is TGTGCCAGCAGGATTTCGGGACCTCAGAACACTGAAGCTTTCTTT. This translates into CASRISGPQNTEAFF. Full variable domain (remainder filled in from reference TRBV7-3 and TRBJ1-1): GAGVSQTPSNKVTEKGKYVELRCDPISGHTALYWYRQSLGQGPEFLIYFQGTGAADDSGLPNDRFFAVRPEGSVSTLKIQRTERGDSAVYLCASRISGPQNTEAFFGQGTRLTVV.

V and J are TRBV30 and TRBJ2-1; D gene uncertain. The V gene lost 0 bases and the J gene lost 6 bases, with 6 bases spanning the gap. Germline V gives CDR1 GTSNPN, CDR2 SVGIG (reference sequence). This CDR3 is built from 12 residues. Here the CDR3 DNA reads TGTGCCTGGAGTGTTATTCTCAATGAGCAGTTCTTC. It translates to CAWSVILNEQFF.

The rearrangement uses TRBV5-1 and TRBJ2-7; D may be TRBD1 (5 bases). With 3 bases removed from V and 3 bases from J, the gap between germline ends came to 13 bases. The CDR3 covers 14 residues. Germline assignment: CDR1 SGHRS and CDR2 YFSETQ. The DNA for the CDR3 is TGCGCCAGCAGCTATGGAGCAGGGATCTACGAGCAGTACTTC. Translation gives CASSYGAGIYEQYF.

This rearrangement joins TRBV30 to TRBJ2-3; no clear D gene. Germline V gene sequence: CDR1 GTSNPN, CDR2 SVGIG (reference sequence). The CDR3 has 11 amino acids. V lost 2 bases, J lost 4 bases, and 4 bases lay in between. CDR3: CAWSLSDTQYF. In DNA form, the CDR3 reads TGTGCCTGGAGTCTGTCAGATACGCAGTATTTT.

The CDR3 bases are TGTGCCAGCAGTTACCTCGGCACTGAAGCTTTCTTT. It yields the protein CASSYLGTEAFF. The chain joins TRBV6-6 to TRBJ1-1; the D is unclear. Germline V lookup: CDR1 MNHNY, CDR2 SVGAGI (reference sequence). There are 12 residues in the CDR3. V was clipped by 2 bases and J by 4 bases, with 5 bases between them.